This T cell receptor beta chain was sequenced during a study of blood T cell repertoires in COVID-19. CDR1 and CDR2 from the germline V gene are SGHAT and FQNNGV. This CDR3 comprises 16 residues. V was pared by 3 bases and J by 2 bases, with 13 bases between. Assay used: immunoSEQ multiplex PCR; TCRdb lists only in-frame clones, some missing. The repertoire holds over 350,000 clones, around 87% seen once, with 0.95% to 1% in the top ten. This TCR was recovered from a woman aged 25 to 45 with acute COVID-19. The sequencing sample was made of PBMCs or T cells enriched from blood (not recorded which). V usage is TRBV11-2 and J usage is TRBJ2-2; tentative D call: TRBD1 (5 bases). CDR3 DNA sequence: TGTGCCAGCAGCTTTTTGGGGCACATAAACACCGGGGAGCTGTTTTTT. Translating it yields CASSFLGHINTGELFF.